This TCR beta chain was captured by sequencing in a study of cytomegalovirus exposure and HLA in healthy donors. Study-level background: Among about 190 million T cells, an earlier analysis found about 110 million unique TCR beta sequences. Findings and caveats of the study: Sequence variants that were highly shared formed a cluster that was likely a sequencing artifact. Sequences of the TCR beta chain were said to predict the HLA-A and HLA-B alleles of most subjects accurately.

A word on this clone: Its antigen is unidentified.

The PCR had 60 Vbeta and 13 Jbeta primers. Assay: immunoSEQ multiplex PCR; the TCRdb copy retains only in-frame clones and omits some. The sample records around 140,000 clones, approximately 77% being singletons. The germline V gene encodes CDR1 SGHVS and CDR2 FQNEAQ. J lost 8 bases, V lost 5 bases, and 11 bases had no gene match. The CDR3 has 15 amino acids. Material for sequencing was PBMCs. This clonotype was obtained from a woman aged 40 to 49 in good health and CMV-seronegative. This chain joins TRBV7-8 and TRBJ1-4, with 7 bases that match TRBD1. CDR3 in amino acids: CASSDLGGAEEKLFF. The CDR3 DNA reads TGTGCCAGCAGCGATTTAGGGGGCGCAGAAGAAAAACTGTTTTTT.